This T cell receptor beta chain was sequenced during a study of technical replicates of blood from several donors. Losses at the gene ends were 8 bases for V and 9 bases for J; bases not matched to a gene: 12. This CDR3 has 14 residues. CDR1 is MDHEN, CDR2 SYDVKM, per germline. Repertoires were generated with immunoSEQ multiplex PCR, while TCRdb's copy carries only in-frame clones and drops some. Among more than 80,000 clones, 90% to 97% were seen once, and the ten largest hold roughly 0.2%. The chain is built from TRBV28 and TRBJ1-5; 8 bases are shared with TRBD1. Sequenced input: T cells isolated from PBMCs. The sequence was obtained from a human donor in good health. This chain's CDR3 is CASGSGGSERPQHF. The DNA for the CDR3 is TGTGCCAGCGGTTCAGGGGGCTCCGAAAGGCCCCAGCATTTT.